The 26 T cell receptor beta chains below come from one sample, sequenced in a study of monozygotic twins with inflammatory bowel disease (dated by TCRdb to the late 2010s). The library was built by means of 5' RACE. TCRdb names Illumina HiSeq 2500 as the instrument used. The reads were reprocessed in TCRdb, with one entry per CDR3 protein sequence and no accompanying DNA. This sample's listing comprises 110,000 to 150,000 distinct CDR3 sequences. The ten most abundant clones make up approximately 1.2% of the sample. The sequenced sample was blood. Source of these receptors: a human donor with ulcerative colitis or Crohn's disease, or a healthy co-twin of an affected twin (not recorded which).

The chain links TRBV13 to TRBJ2-7; TCRdb gives TRBD2 as the D gene, but with no DNA this cannot be confirmed. CDR1 PRHDT and CDR2 FYEKMQ come from the germline V gene (reference sequence). The CDR3 runs 16 residues. Here the CDR3 reads CASSSYGTSYEGEQYF.

This CDR3 is CASSLLGQHNEKLFF. The chain recombines TRBV12-3 or TRBV12-4 with TRBJ1-4. This CDR3 has 15 residues.

This chain's CDR3 is CSVPKPGTGLNEQYF. This sequence joins TRBV29-1 and TRBJ2-7; no DNA is available, so the TRBD1 call from TCRdb remains unchecked. The CDR3 is made up of 15 amino acids. Germline CDR1 reads SQVTM; CDR2 reads ANQGSEA.

The V and J genes are TRBV29-1 and TRBJ2-5; TCRdb picks TRBD1, but there is no DNA to check that call. The germline CDR1 and CDR2 sequences are SQVTM and ANQGSEA. This CDR3 spans 12 amino acids. CDR3 loop: CSVDLQGKAQYF.

This chain joins TRBV24-1 and TRBJ1-2; the TCRdb call, TRBD1, lacks DNA for checking. CDR3 length: 15 residues. CDR1 is KGHDR and CDR2 is SFDVKD in the germline V gene. This CDR3 is CATSDFTGSGYGYTF.

The rearrangement links TRBV20-1 to TRBJ2-2; TCRdb's D gene call, TRBD2, goes unchecked for lack of DNA. There are 14 residues in the CDR3. Germline loops: CDR1 DFQATT, CDR2 SNEGSKA (reference sequence). This CDR3 reads CSAMSGGSTGELFF.

The chain carries TRBV27 and TRBJ2-1. The CDR3 is 12 residues long. Germline V gives CDR1 MNHEY, CDR2 SMNVEV (reference sequence). This chain's CDR3 is CASSRWDNEQFF.

V gene TRBV7-2 combines with J gene TRBJ2-1; TCRdb names TRBD2, which stays unverified in the absence of DNA. Germline V lookup: CDR1 SGHTA, CDR2 FQGNSA. The CDR3 contains 14 residues. The CDR3 here is CASSLLAGYNEQFF.

V usage is TRBV29-1 and J usage is TRBJ1-1. This CDR3 spans 13 amino acids. Germline CDR1 SQVTM, CDR2 ANQGSEA. CDR3 sequence reads: CSVEDWLNTEAFF. The full variable domain, with the rest looked up from reference TRBV29-1 and TRBJ1-1, is SAVISQKPSRDICQRGTSLTIQCQVDSQVTMMFWYRQQPGQSLTLIATANQGSEATYESGFVIDKFPISRPNLTFSTLTVSNMSPEDSSIYLCSVEDWLNTEAFFGQGTRLTVV.

The chain uses TRBV5-4 and TRBJ2-2; TCRdb calls TRBD2, which cannot be checked without DNA. This CDR3 has 18 residues. Germline CDR1 is SGHNT and CDR2 is YYREEE (reference sequence). The CDR3 region is CASSPRPGLAGETGELFF.

This CDR3 reads CSVDQGGSGTDTQYF. The chain couples TRBV29-1 to TRBJ2-3; TCRdb gives TRBD1 as the D gene, but with no DNA this cannot be confirmed. The CDR3 loop spans 15 amino acids. Germline loops: CDR1 SQVTM, CDR2 ANQGSEA.

The J gene is TRBJ1-5, the V gene TRBV30; TCRdb selects TRBD1, and the lack of DNA leaves this call unchecked. Germline V gene sequence: CDR1 GTSNPN, CDR2 SVGIG (reference sequence). The CDR3 totals 17 residues. The CDR3 region is CAWSVRQGRVDNQPQHF.

CDR3 residues: CASSLSGRLKIGEQYF. The V and J genes are TRBV3-1 and TRBJ2-7; the TRBD2 assignment by TCRdb is unverifiable without DNA. Germline CDR1 is LGHDT and CDR2 is YNNKEL (reference sequence). The CDR3 has 16 amino acids.

J is TRBJ2-7 and V is TRBV7-9. This CDR3 is 12 amino acids long. CDR1 and CDR2 (germline): SEHNR, FQNEAQ (reference sequence). CDR3 sequence: CASSFDLGEQYF.

This sequence joins TRBV20-1 and TRBJ2-1; the D call from TCRdb, TRBD2, cannot be confirmed without DNA. The CDR3 covers 14 residues. Germline lookup yields CDR1 DFQATT and CDR2 SNEGSKA (reference sequence). CDR3 loop: CSASSAGVLNEQFF.

The V gene is TRBV6-2 or TRBV6-3, the J gene TRBJ1-2; absent DNA, TCRdb's TRBD1 call cannot be checked. The CDR3 sequence is 16 residues long. Germline V gene sequence: CDR1 MNHEY, CDR2 SVGEGT. The CDR3 sequence: CASSSNRDRAVYGYTF.

V gene TRBV20-1 combines with J gene TRBJ2-7; without DNA, the TCRdb call of TRBD2 cannot be checked. The CDR3 runs 18 residues. Germline CDR1 and CDR2: DFQATT and SNEGSKA (reference sequence). The CDR3 loop reads CSASPTSGSSRAKGEQYF.

CDR3 protein: CASSLLLGELFF. The chain links TRBV27 to TRBJ2-2. CDR3 length: 12 amino acids. Germline assignment: CDR1 MNHEY and CDR2 SMNVEV (reference sequence).

The chain recombines TRBV20-1 with TRBJ1-1; with no DNA, the TCRdb D assignment of TRBD1 cannot be verified. The CDR3 loop spans 15 amino acids. Germline V gene data show CDR1 as DFQATT and CDR2 as SNEGSKA (reference sequence). CDR3 loop: CSAFRDTHGGTEAFF.

V is TRBV20-1 and J is TRBJ2-1; TCRdb's assignment of TRBD2 cannot be checked, as there is no DNA. Per the germline V gene, CDR1 is DFQATT and CDR2 is SNEGSKA (reference sequence). CDR3 length: 16 residues. The CDR3 loop reads CSAREAGRAVPNEQFF.

The chain uses TRBV7-8 and TRBJ2-1; TCRdb names TRBD1, which stays unverified in the absence of DNA. In germline, CDR1 is SGHVS, CDR2 FQNEAQ. CDR3 length: 16 amino acids. The CDR3 is CASSLRPRGVDNEQFF. Filled out from reference TRBV7-8 and TRBJ2-1, the complete variable domain reads GAGVSQSPRYKVAKRGQDVALRCDPISGHVSLFWYQQALGQGPEFLTYFQNEAQLDKSGLPSDRFFAERPEGSVSTLKIQRTQQEDSAVYLCASSLRPRGVDNEQFFGPGTRLTVL.

The V and J genes are TRBV12-3 or TRBV12-4 and TRBJ2-1; without DNA, the TCRdb call of TRBD1 cannot be checked. The CDR3 is made up of 13 amino acids. The CDR3 loop is CASSLGRANEQFF.

The chain recombines TRBV5-5 with TRBJ1-2; the D gene TCRdb calls, TRBD1, cannot be checked with no DNA. This CDR3 has 14 residues. Germline V gene lookup returns CDR1 SGHKS and CDR2 YYEKEE (reference sequence). CDR3 loop: CASSLGQGVYGYTF.

The chain links TRBV9 to TRBJ1-1; absent DNA, TCRdb's TRBD1 call cannot be checked. The CDR3 is 15 residues long. Germline V gives CDR1 SGDLS, CDR2 YYNGEE. The CDR3 loop reads CASSVGGTMNTEAFF.

J is TRBJ1-1 and V is TRBV6-5; TCRdb's D call, TRBD1, is unchecked because there is no DNA. The germline V gene encodes CDR1 MNHEY and CDR2 SVGAGI. The CDR3 covers 14 residues. CDR3 loop: CASSFRPPNTEAFF.

V gene TRBV29-1 combines with J gene TRBJ1-3. The length of the CDR3 is 15 residues. Germline CDR1 is SQVTM and CDR2 is ANQGSEA. CDR3 loop: CSVSVVVGSGNTIYF.